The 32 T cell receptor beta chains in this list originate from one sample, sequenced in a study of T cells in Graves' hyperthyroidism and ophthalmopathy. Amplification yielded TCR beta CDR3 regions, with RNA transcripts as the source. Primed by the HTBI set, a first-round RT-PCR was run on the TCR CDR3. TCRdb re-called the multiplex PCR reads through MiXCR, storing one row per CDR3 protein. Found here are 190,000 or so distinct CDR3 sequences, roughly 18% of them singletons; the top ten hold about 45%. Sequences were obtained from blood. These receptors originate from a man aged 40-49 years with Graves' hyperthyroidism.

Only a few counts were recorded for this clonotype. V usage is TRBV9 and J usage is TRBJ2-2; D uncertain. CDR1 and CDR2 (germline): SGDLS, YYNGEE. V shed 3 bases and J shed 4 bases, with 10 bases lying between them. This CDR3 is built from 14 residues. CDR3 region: CASSAGYLTGELFF. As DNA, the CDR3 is TGTGCCAGCAGCGCGGGTTACCTCACCGGGGAGCTGTTTTTT.

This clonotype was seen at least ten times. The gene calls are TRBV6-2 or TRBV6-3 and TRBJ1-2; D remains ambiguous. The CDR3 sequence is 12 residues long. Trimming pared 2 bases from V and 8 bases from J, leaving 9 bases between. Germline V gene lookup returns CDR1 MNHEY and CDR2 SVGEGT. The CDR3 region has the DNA TGTGCCAGCAGTTACGACGGCGGCGGCTACACCTTC. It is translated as CASSYDGGGYTF.

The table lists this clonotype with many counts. The CDR3 nucleotides are TGTGCCAGCAGCAACCCGAGTTGGGGAAATACCGGGGAGCTGTTTTTT. It encodes CASSNPSWGNTGELFF. The chain uses TRBV7-2 and TRBJ2-2, with D unclear. The CDR3 is 16 amino acids. CDR1 and CDR2 from the germline V gene are SGHTA and FQGNSA. The V end lost 5 bases, the J end lost 5 bases, and 18 bases lay between the germline ends.

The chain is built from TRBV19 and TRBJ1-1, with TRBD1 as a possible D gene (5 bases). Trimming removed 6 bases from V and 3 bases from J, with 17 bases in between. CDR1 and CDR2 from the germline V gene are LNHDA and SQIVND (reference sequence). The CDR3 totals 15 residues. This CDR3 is CASRIQVSLYTEAFF. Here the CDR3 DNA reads TGTGCCAGTAGGATACAGGTCTCCCTTTACACTGAAGCTTTCTTT.

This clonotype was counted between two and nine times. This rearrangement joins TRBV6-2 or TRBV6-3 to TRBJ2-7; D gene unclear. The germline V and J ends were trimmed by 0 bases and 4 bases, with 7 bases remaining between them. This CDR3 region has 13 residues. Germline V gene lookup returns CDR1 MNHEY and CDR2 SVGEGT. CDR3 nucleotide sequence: TGTGCCAGCAGTTACTCGGTTTCGTACGAGCAGTACTTC. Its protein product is CASSYSVSYEQYF.

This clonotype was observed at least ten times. The CDR3, as DNA: TGTGCCAGCAGTCCAACCCCCTATTCAGCGGGGGCGGAAGATACGCAGTATTTT. Protein sequence: CASSPTPYSAGAEDTQYF. V gene TRBV27 combines with J gene TRBJ2-3; 8 bases fit TRBD2. The CDR3 extends over 18 amino acids. The V gene end was trimmed by 5 bases and the J gene end by 5 bases; junction bases not matched to a gene: 18. In germline, CDR1 is MNHEY, CDR2 SMNVEV (reference sequence).

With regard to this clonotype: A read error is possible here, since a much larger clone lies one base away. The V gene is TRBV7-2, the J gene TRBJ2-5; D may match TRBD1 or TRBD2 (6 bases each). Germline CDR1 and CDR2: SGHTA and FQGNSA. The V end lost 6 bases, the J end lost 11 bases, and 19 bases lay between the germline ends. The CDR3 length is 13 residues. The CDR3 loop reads CASRKSASGAQYF. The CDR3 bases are TGTGCCAGCAGAAAGTCGGCATCGGGGGCTCAGTACTTC. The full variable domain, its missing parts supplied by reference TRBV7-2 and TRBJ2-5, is GAGVSQSPSNKVTEKGKDVELRCDPISGHTALYWYRQSLGQGLEFLIYFQGNSAPDKSGLPSDRFSAERTGGSVSTLTIQRTQQEDSAVYLCASRKSASGAQYFGPGTRLLVL.

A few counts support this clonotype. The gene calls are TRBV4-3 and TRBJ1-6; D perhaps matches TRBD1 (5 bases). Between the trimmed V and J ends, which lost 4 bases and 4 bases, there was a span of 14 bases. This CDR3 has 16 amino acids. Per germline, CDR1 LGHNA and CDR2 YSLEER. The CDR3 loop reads CASSRRGGVYNSPLHF. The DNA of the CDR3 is TGCGCCAGCAGCCGAAGGGGAGGGGTTTATAATTCACCCCTCCACTTT.

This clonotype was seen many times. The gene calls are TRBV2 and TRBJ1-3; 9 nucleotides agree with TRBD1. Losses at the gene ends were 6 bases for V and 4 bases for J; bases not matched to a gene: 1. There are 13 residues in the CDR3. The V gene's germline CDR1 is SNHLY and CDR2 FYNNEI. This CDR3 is CASSTGGGNTIYF. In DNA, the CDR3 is TGTGCCAGCAGCACAGGGGGCGGAAACACCATATATTTT.

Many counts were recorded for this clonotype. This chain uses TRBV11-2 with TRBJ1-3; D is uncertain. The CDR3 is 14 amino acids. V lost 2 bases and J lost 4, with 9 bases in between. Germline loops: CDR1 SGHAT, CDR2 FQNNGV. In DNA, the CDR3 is TGTGCCAGCAGCTTAACAGACAACGGAAACACCATATATTTT. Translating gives CASSLTDNGNTIYF.

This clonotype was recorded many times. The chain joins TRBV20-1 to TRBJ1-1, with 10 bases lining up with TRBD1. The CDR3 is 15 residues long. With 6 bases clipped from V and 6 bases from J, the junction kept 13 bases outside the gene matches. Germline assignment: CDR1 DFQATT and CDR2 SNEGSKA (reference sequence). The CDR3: CSAKRDRGLHAEAFF. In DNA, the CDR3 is TGCAGTGCAAAACGGGACAGGGGTCTCCACGCTGAAGCTTTCTTT.

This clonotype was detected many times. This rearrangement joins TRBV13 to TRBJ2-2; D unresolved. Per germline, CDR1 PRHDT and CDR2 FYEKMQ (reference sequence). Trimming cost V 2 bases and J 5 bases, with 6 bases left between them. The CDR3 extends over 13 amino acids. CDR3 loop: CASSLSRTGELFF. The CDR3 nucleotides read TGTGCCAGCAGCTTATCGAGAACCGGGGAGCTGTTTTTT.

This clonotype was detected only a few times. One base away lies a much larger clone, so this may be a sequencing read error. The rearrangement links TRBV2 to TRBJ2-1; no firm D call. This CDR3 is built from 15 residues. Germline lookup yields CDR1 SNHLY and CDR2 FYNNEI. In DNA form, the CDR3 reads TGTGCCAGCAGTCCCGGCCTTTCTCCCTACAATAAGCAGTTCTTC. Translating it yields CASSPGLSPYNKQFF. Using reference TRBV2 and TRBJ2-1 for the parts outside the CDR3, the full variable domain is EPEVTQTPSHQVTQMGQEVILRCVPISNHLYFYWYRQILGQKVEFLVSFYNNEISEKSEIFDDQFSVERPDGSNFTLKIRSTKLEDSAMYFCASSPGLSPYNKQFFGPGTRLTVL.

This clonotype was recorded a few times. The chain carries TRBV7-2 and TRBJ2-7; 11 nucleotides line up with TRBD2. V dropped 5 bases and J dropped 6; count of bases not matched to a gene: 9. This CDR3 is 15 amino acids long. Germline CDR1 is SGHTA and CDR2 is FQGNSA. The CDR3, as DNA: TGTGCCAGCAGCCTGACTAGCGGGGTGGAGCTCGAGCAGTACTTC. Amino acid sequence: CASSLTSGVELEQYF.

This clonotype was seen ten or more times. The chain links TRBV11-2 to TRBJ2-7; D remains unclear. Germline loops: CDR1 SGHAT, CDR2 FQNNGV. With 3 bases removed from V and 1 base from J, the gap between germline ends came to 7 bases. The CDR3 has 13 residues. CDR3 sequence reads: CASSLAGSYEQYF. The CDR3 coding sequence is TGTGCCAGCAGCTTGGCAGGATCCTACGAGCAGTACTTC.

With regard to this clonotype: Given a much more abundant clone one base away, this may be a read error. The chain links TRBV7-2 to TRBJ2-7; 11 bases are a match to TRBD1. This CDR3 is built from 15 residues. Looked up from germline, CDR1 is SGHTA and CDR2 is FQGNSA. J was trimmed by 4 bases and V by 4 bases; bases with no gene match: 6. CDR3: CTSSSRDRGVYEQYF. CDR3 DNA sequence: TGTACCAGCAGCTCCCGGGACAGGGGGGTATACGAGCAGTACTTC.

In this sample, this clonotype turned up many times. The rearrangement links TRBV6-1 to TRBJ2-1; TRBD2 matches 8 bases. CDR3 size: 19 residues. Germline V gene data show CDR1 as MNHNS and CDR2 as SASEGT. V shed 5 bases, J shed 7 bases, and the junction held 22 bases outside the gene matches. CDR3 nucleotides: TGTGCCAGCAGTTCCAACCCCTTCCGGGGAGCGGGGGCCGAGAATGAGCAGTTCTTC. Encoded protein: CASSSNPFRGAGAENEQFF.

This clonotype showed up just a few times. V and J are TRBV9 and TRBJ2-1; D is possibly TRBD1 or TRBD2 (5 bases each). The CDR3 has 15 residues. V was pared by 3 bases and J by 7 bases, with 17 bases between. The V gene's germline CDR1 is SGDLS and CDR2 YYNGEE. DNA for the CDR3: TGTGCCAGCAGCGGAGGGGTTTCTGGTTGGAATGAGCAGTTCTTC. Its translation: CASSGGVSGWNEQFF.

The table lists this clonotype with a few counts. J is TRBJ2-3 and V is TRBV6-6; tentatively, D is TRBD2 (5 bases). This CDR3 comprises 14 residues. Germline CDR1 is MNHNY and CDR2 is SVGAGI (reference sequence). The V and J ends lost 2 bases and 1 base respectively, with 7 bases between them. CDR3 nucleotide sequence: TGTGCCAGCAGTTACACGCGGGGCACAGATACGCAGTATTTT. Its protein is CASSYTRGTDTQYF.

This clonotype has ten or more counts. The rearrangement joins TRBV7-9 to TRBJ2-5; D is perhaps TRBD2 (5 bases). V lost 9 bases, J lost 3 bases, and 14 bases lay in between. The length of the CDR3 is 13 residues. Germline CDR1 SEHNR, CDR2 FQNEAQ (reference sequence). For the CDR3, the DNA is TGTGCCAGTTCCCGTTGGGGAGAAGAGACCCAGTACTTC. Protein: CASSRWGEETQYF.

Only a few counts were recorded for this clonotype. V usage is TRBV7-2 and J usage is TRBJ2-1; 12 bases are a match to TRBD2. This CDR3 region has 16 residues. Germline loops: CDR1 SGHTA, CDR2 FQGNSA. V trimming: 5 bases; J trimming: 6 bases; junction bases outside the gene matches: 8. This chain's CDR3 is CASSDRTSGVRNEQFF. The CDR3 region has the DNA TGTGCCAGCAGCGACCGGACTAGCGGGGTTCGCAATGAGCAGTTCTTC. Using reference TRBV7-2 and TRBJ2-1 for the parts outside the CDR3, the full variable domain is GAGVSQSPSNKVTEKGKDVELRCDPISGHTALYWYRQSLGQGLEFLIYFQGNSAPDKSGLPSDRFSAERTGGSVSTLTIQRTQQEDSAVYLCASSDRTSGVRNEQFFGPGTRLTVL.

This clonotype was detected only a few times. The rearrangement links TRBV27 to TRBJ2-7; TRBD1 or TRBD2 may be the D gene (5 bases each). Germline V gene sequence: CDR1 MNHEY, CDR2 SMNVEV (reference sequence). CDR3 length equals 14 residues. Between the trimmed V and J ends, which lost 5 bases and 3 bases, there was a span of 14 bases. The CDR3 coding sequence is TGTGCCAGCAGTGCCCGGGACGGACACTACGAGCAGTACTTC. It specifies CASSARDGHYEQYF.

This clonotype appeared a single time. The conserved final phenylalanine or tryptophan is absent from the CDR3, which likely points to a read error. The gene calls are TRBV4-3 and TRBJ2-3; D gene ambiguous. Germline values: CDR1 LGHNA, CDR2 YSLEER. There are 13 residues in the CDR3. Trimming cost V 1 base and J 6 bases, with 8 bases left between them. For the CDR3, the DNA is TGCGCCAGCAGCCAAGGAACCCCCGATACGCAGTATCTT. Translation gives CASSQGTPDTQYL.

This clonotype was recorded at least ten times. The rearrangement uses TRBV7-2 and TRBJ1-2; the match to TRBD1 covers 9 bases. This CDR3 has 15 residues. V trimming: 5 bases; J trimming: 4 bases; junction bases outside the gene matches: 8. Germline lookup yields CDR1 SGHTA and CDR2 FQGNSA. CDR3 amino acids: CASSIQTGGGYGYTF. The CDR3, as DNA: TGTGCCAGCAGCATCCAGACAGGGGGGGGCTATGGCTACACCTTC. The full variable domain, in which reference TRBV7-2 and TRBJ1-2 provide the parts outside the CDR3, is GAGVSQSPSNKVTEKGKDVELRCDPISGHTALYWYRQSLGQGLEFLIYFQGNSAPDKSGLPSDRFSAERTGGSVSTLTIQRTQQEDSAVYLCASSIQTGGGYGYTFGSGTRLTVV.

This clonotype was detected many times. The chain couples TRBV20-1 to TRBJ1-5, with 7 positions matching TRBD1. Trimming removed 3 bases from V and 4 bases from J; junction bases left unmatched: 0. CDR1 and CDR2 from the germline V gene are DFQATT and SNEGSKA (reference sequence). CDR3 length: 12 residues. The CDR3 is CSARGQNQPQHF. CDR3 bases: TGCAGTGCTAGGGGACAGAATCAGCCCCAGCATTTT.

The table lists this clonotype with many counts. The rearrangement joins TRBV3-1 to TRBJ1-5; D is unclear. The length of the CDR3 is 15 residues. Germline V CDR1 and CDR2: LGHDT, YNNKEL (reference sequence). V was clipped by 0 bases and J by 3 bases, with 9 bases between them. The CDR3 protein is CASSQEYDNNQPQHF. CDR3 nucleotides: TGTGCCAGCAGCCAAGAATACGACAACAATCAGCCCCAGCATTTT.

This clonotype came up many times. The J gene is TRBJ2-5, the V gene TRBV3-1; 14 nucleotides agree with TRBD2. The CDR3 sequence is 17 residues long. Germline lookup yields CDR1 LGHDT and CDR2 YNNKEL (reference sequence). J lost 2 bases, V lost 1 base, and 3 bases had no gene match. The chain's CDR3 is CASSQGGLAGEQETQYF. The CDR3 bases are TGTGCCAGCAGCCAAGGGGGACTAGCGGGGGAACAAGAGACCCAGTACTTC.

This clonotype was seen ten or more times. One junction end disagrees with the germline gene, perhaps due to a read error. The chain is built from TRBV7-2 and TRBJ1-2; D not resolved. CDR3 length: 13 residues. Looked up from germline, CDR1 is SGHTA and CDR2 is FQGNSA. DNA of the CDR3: TGTGCCAGCAGCCCCAGGACTAACTATGGCTGCACCTTC. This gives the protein CASSPRTNYGCTF.

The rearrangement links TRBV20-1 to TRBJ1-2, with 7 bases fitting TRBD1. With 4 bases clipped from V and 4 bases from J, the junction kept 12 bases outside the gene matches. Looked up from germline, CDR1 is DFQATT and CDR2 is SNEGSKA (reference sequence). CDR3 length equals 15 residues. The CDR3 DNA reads TGCAGTGCTACCGGACAGGCGACTCGGGGCTATGGCTACACCTTC. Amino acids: CSATGQATRGYGYTF.

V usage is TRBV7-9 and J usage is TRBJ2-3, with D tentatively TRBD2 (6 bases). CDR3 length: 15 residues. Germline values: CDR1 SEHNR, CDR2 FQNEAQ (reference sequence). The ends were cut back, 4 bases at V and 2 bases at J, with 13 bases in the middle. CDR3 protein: CASSSASVPTDTQYF. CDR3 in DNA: TGTGCCAGCAGCTCTGCTAGCGTCCCCACAGATACGCAGTATTTT.

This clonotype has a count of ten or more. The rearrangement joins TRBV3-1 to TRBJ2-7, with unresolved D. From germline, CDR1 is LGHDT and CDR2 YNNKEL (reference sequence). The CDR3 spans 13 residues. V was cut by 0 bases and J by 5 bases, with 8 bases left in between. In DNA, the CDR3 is TGTGCCAGCAGCCAAGACTTGAGCCACGAGCAGTACTTC. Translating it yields CASSQDLSHEQYF.

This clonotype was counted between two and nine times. CDR3 sequence: CASSQTTNTGELFF. For the CDR3, the DNA is TGTGCCAGCAGTCAGACTACGAACACCGGGGAGCTGTTTTTT. The V gene is TRBV7-3, the J gene TRBJ2-2, with D perhaps matching TRBD2 (5 bases). The germline CDR1 and CDR2 sequences are SGHTA and FQGTGA. Trimming removed 6 bases at V and 0 bases at J, with 8 bases between. The CDR3 loop spans 14 amino acids.